The rows below give T cell receptor beta chains drawn from one sample of a study of cytomegalovirus exposure and HLA in healthy donors. The data were produced by immunoSEQ multiplex PCR, yet TCRdb's version contains in-frame clones alone and is incomplete. The data contain 95,000 to 150,000 clones, over 75% of them seen just once; the ten biggest clones take up 9.5% to 15%. The sample comprised PBMCs. The receptors were gathered from a middle-aged woman in good health and CMV-seropositive. The CDR3 runs from the conserved cysteine through the conserved F or W. A D gene is named only where the DNA matches it firmly. Not every row has a clone size; where given, it reads once, few, many or a size class.

J gene | V gene | D gene | clone size | CDR3 DNA | CDR3 protein
TRBJ2-3 | TRBV11-2 | TRBD2 | - | TGTGCCAGCAGCTCCCAACTAGCGGGAGGGCAAGATACGCAGTATTTT | CASSSQLAGGQDTQYF
TRBJ1-4 | TRBV7-2 | - | - | TGTGCCAGCAGCTTATTTGGGGGCGGTGAAAAACTGTTTTTT | CASSLFGGGEKLFF
TRBJ1-2 | TRBV18 | - | - | TGTGCCAGCTCACCTTTCGGGACAAACTATGGCTACACCTTC | CASSPFGTNYGYTF
TRBJ1-1 | TRBV2 | - | few | TGTGCCAGCAGTGCTCAAGAGGGTATAACTGAAGCTTTCTTT | CASSAQEGITEAFF
TRBJ2-2 | TRBV7-9 | TRBD2 | - | TGTGCCAGCAGCACCCTAGCGGGAGAGGGCACCGGGGAGCTGTTTTTT | CASSTLAGEGTGELFF
TRBJ2-3 | TRBV4-1 | - | - | TGCGCCAGCAGCCGGGACTTGCCCACAGATACGCAGTATTTT | CASSRDLPTDTQYF
TRBJ1-5 | TRBV27 | - | - | TGTGCCAGCAGCCAAGACAGGTTACGGCCCCAGCATTTT | CASSQDRLRPQHF
TRBJ2-3 | TRBV18 | - | - | TGTGCCAGCTCACCACCTTCGGTGGCAGATACGCAGTATTTT | CASSPPSVADTQYF
TRBJ2-3 | TRBV29-1 | TRBD2 | once | TGCAGCGTCCTACTGACTAGCGGGAGAATTTCCTCTAAAGGGACAGATACGCAGTATTTT | CSVLLTSGRISSKGTDTQYF
TRBJ1-5 | TRBV5-1 | - | - | TGCGCCAGCAGCAAGGGATCAGGGGAGCCCCAGCATTTT | CASSKGSGEPQHF
TRBJ1-5 | TRBV28 | - | - | TGTGCCAGCAGTTTTTCGGGCAATCAGCCCCAGCATTTT | CASSFSGNQPQHF
TRBJ2-4 | TRBV7-9 | - | - | TGTGCCAGCAGCTTAGTAGGACAAGGAGACATTCAGTACTTC | CASSLVGQGDIQYF
TRBJ1-2 | TRBV18 | TRBD1 | few | TGTGCCAGCTCACCAGCCAGGGGGCCTGGCTACACCTTC | CASSPARGPGYTF
TRBJ2-7 | TRBV19 | - | - | TGTGCCAGTGGGTCCTACACAGGGACCGAGCAGTACTTC | CASGSYTGTEQYF
TRBJ2-1 | TRBV6-6 | TRBD1 | - | TGTGCCAGCAGTTTGGGACAGGGGAGTAATGAGCAGTTCTTC | CASSLGQGSNEQFF
TRBJ1-1 | TRBV28 | TRBD1 | - | TGTGCCAGCAGTTCCTACGCCGAGGCAGGGGGCACTGAAGCTTTCTTT | CASSSYAEAGGTEAFF
TRBJ2-7 | TRBV7-3 | - | few | TGTGCCAGCAGCTTTGGAGGGGCAAACGAGCAGTACTTC | CASSFGGANEQYF
TRBJ2-1 | TRBV11-2 | - | few | TGTGCCAGCAGCTCCCCGACCGGAAGCAGGGGCCACTACAATGAGCAGTTCTTC | CASSSPTGSRGHYNEQFF
TRBJ1-1 | TRBV30 | TRBD1 | once | TGTGCCTGGAGGCGGGACAGTTTCTTGAACACTGAAGCTTTCTTT | CAWRRDSFLNTEAFF
TRBJ1-1 | TRBV30 | TRBD1 | - | TGTGCCTGGAGTGGACAGGGCCAAGCTTTCTTT | CAWSGQGQAFF
TRBJ2-1 | TRBV15 | TRBD2 | - | TGTGCCACCAGCAGACGGGGGACTAGAATATACAATGAGCAGTTCTTC | CATSRRGTRIYNEQFF
TRBJ1-1 | TRBV15 | - | - | TGTGCCACCAGCAGAGGACAGTTGAACACTGAAGCTTTCTTT | CATSRGQLNTEAFF
TRBJ2-3 | TRBV5-1 | TRBD2 | - | TGCGCCAGCAGCTTGTTCCCTAGCGGGAGCGCAGATACGCAGTATTTT | CASSLFPSGSADTQYF